This passage covers 22 T cell receptor beta chains from one sample sequenced in a study of naive and memory T cell subsets. Both TRBC1 and TRBC2 were covered by a beta constant-region primer of two equimolar oligonucleotides. Nested alpha and beta constant-region primers with the SP2 primer drove four PCR rounds on ligated cDNA. Each CDR3 protein gets one entry after TCRdb re-called the UMI-ligation and nested PCR reads with MiXCR. Of approximately 140,000 distinct CDR3 sequences listed, approximately 18% are singletons. Antigens of these TCRs are unknown. The study's findings and limits: Especially in CD8 cells, naive repertoires contained a few larger clonotypes, possibly CD45RA-re-expressing memory cells.

Sequencing input: naive CD8+ T cells from blood. The receptor set was obtained from a human donor in good health.

V and J are TRBV28 and TRBJ2-1; D not certain. V was pared by 8 bases and J by 0 bases, with 20 bases between. CDR1 and CDR2 from the germline V gene are MDHEN and SYDVKM. This CDR3 contains 17 residues. The CDR3 protein is CASQPTVRFGSYNEQFF. The CDR3 DNA is TGTGCCAGCCAACCGACCGTGCGATTCGGCTCCTACAATGAGCAGTTCTTC. The full variable domain, its missing parts supplied by reference TRBV28 and TRBJ2-1, is DVKVTQSSRYLVKRTGEKVFLECVQDMDHENMFWYRQDPGLGLRLIYFSYDVKMKEKGDIPEGYSVSREKKERFSLILESASTNQTSMYLCASQPTVRFGSYNEQFFGPGTRLTVL.

This chain connects TRBV6-5 to TRBJ2-7; possibly TRBD2 for D (5 bases). The CDR3 is made up of 12 amino acids. V lost 5 bases, J lost 6 bases, and 11 bases lay in between. Germline V gives CDR1 MNHEY, CDR2 SVGAGI. The CDR3 region has the DNA TGTGCCAGCAGTCTCGGGAACGGCGAGCAGTACTTC. It is translated as CASSLGNGEQYF.

This clonotype has more than one count but fewer than ten. The rearrangement uses TRBV27 and TRBJ2-5; D gene unclear. The CDR3 runs to 10 residues. Germline assignment: CDR1 MNHEY and CDR2 SMNVEV (reference sequence). The V gene lost 5 bases and the J gene lost 4 bases, with 2 bases spanning the gap. Here the CDR3 reads CASSRETQYF. CDR3 sequence (DNA): TGTGCCAGCAGTCGAGAGACCCAGTACTTC.

The chain joins TRBV6-5 to TRBJ2-1; D may be TRBD1 or TRBD2 (5 bases each). Between the trimmed V and J ends, which lost 0 bases and 0 bases, there was a span of 15 bases. Germline V gene sequence: CDR1 MNHEY, CDR2 SVGAGI. The CDR3 extends over 18 amino acids. CDR3 loop: CASSYSKDSGSSYNEQFF. DNA of the CDR3: TGTGCCAGCAGTTACTCGAAAGATTCAGGGAGCTCCTACAATGAGCAGTTCTTC.

In DNA form, the CDR3 reads TGTGCCAGCAGTCCACTAGCGGACACAGATACGCAGTATTTT. The encoded protein is CASSPLADTDTQYF. This chain connects TRBV28 to TRBJ2-3; 8 nucleotides match TRBD2. Germline V lookup: CDR1 MDHEN, CDR2 SYDVKM. The CDR3 has 14 residues. V was pared by 5 bases and J by 2 bases, with 3 bases of the junction left unmatched.

This clonotype was seen a few times. The V gene is TRBV29-1, the J gene TRBJ2-3; TRBD1 agrees at 7 bases. The germline CDR1 and CDR2 sequences are SQVTM and ANQGSEA. V shed 8 bases, J shed 2 bases, and the junction held 7 bases outside the gene matches. The CDR3 length is 13 residues. CDR3: CSLQDRATDTQYF. The DNA of the CDR3 is TGCAGCCTCCAAGACAGGGCCACAGATACGCAGTATTTT.

This clonotype occurred a few times. The rearrangement links TRBV6-2 or TRBV6-3 to TRBJ1-4; 9 bases align to TRBD1. J gave up 15 bases and V 2 bases, and 4 bases lay outside the gene matches. Germline CDR1 reads MNHEY; CDR2 reads SVGEGT. The CDR3 has 12 amino acids. In nucleotides, the CDR3 is TGTGCCAGCAGTTACCAGGGACAGGGCGTGTTTTTT. Protein product: CASSYQGQGVFF.

V gene TRBV6-5 combines with J gene TRBJ2-1, with D perhaps assigned TRBD1 or TRBD2 (5 bases each). The CDR3 is 14 amino acids. Trimming shortened V by 0 bases and J by 8 bases, and 11 bases separated the two germline ends. The germline CDR1 and CDR2 sequences are MNHEY and SVGAGI. In DNA, the CDR3 is TGTGCCAGCAGTTACTCGATGATGGGGGATGAGCAGTTCTTC. Translation: CASSYSMMGDEQFF.

The rearrangement uses TRBV27 and TRBJ2-1, with TRBD2 matching over 7 bases. In germline, CDR1 is MNHEY, CDR2 SMNVEV (reference sequence). V lost 8 bases to trimming and J lost 5 bases; unmatched junction nucleotides: 12. The CDR3 covers 15 residues. The CDR3 sequence: CASASPPRGDNEQFF. The CDR3 bases are TGTGCCAGCGCTTCCCCACCCCGGGGGGACAATGAGCAGTTCTTC.

This clonotype was recorded a few times. The chain carries TRBV11-2 and TRBJ2-7, with D perhaps given as TRBD1 or TRBD2 (5 bases each). CDR3 length: 14 residues. V was cut by 4 bases and J by 3 bases, with 13 bases left in between. The germline V gene encodes CDR1 SGHAT and CDR2 FQNNGV. Here the CDR3 DNA reads TGTGCCAGCAGCTGGGGGTCGGGTGACTACGAGCAGTACTTC. The encoded protein is CASSWGSGDYEQYF.

This clonotype has more than one count but fewer than ten. The V call is TRBV12-3 or TRBV12-4, the J call TRBJ1-3; TRBD1 matches at 7 bases. The CDR3 has 15 amino acids. V gave up 6 bases and J gave up 4 bases; unmatched junction bases: 9. CDR3 DNA: TGTGCCAGCAGGCTAGGGGGCACTTACGGAAACACCATATATTTT. This codes for CASRLGGTYGNTIYF.

V and J are TRBV28 and TRBJ2-2, with unresolved D. Germline V CDR1 and CDR2: MDHEN, SYDVKM. The V gene lost 3 bases and the J gene lost 7 bases, with 12 bases spanning the gap. The CDR3 extends over 14 amino acids. CDR3 in amino acids: CASSFMDLNGELFF. The CDR3 coding sequence is TGTGCCAGCAGTTTCATGGATCTTAACGGGGAGCTGTTTTTT.

The chain carries TRBV12-3 or TRBV12-4 and TRBJ2-1, with D possibly matching TRBD2 (7 bases). The V gene lost 4 bases and the J gene lost 8 bases, with 18 bases spanning the gap. The CDR3 length is 15 residues. CDR3 coding DNA: TGTGCCAGCAGTTCCGGCCCCAAGGGGGGGGATGAGCAGTTCTTC. Translation: CASSSGPKGGDEQFF.

The rearrangement uses TRBV5-6 and TRBJ2-3; 12 bases line up with TRBD2. The V and J ends lost 4 bases and 0 bases, in that order; junction bases with no gene match: 3. In germline, CDR1 is SGHDT, CDR2 YYEEEE. This CDR3 is built from 16 residues. The CDR3 protein is CASSGGTSGSTDTQYF. CDR3 sequence (DNA): TGTGCCAGCAGCGGAGGGACTAGCGGGAGCACAGATACGCAGTATTTT.

This clonotype was seen only a few times. The gene calls are TRBV29-1 and TRBJ2-3; D unresolved. This CDR3 is 10 amino acids long. Per germline, CDR1 SQVTM and CDR2 ANQGSEA. CDR3 amino acids: CTGWADTQYF. The CDR3 DNA follows: TGCACCGGATGGGCAGATACGCAGTATTTT.

The V gene is TRBV15, the J gene TRBJ2-1, with D perhaps matching TRBD1 (6 bases). This CDR3 has 19 residues. V gave up 0 bases and J gave up 4 bases, with 22 bases separating them. In germline, CDR1 is LNHNV, CDR2 YYDKDF (reference sequence). The CDR3: CATSRDPPLPGGHYNEQFF. CDR3 in DNA: TGTGCCACCAGCAGAGACCCACCTCTTCCTGGGGGACATTACAATGAGCAGTTCTTC.

V gene TRBV27 combines with J gene TRBJ2-7; 15 nucleotides match TRBD2. Germline V gene sequence: CDR1 MNHEY, CDR2 SMNVEV (reference sequence). J lost 6 bases, V lost 6 bases, and 3 bases had no gene match. This CDR3 spans 14 amino acids. CDR3 in amino acids: CASRPGLAGGEQYF. CDR3 bases: TGTGCCAGCAGACCGGGACTAGCGGGAGGCGAGCAGTACTTC.

This clonotype occurred a few times. This chain joins TRBV27 and TRBJ1-1; 12 positions match TRBD1. The CDR3 totals 16 residues. V shed 6 bases, J shed 10 bases, and the junction held 15 bases outside the gene matches. Germline V gene sequence: CDR1 MNHEY, CDR2 SMNVEV (reference sequence). CDR3 sequence (DNA): TGTGCCAGCAGCGACCGGGACAGGGGGCATTTTGACAGAGCTTTCTTT. It yields the protein CASSDRDRGHFDRAFF.

This clonotype was counted many times. The gene calls are TRBV7-6 and TRBJ1-1; 7 nucleotides line up with TRBD1. Trimming at V came to 7 bases and at J to 0 bases, leaving 20 bases not matched to a gene. This CDR3 has 19 residues. Germline-derived CDR1 and CDR2 are SGHVS and FNYEAQ. This CDR3 is CASKVEGAQSREVNTEAFF. CDR3 DNA: TGTGCCAGCAAGGTTGAGGGGGCGCAATCCAGGGAGGTGAACACTGAAGCTTTCTTT.

V usage is TRBV10-3 and J usage is TRBJ2-1; 12 positions match TRBD2. CDR1 and CDR2 from the germline V gene are ENHRY and SYGVKD. V lost 4 bases, J lost 9 bases, and 7 bases stayed unmatched. This CDR3 region has 15 residues. DNA of the CDR3: TGTGCCATCAGTGGGGGGACTAGCGGGTTTGCTGAGCAGTTCTTC. Its translation: CAISGGTSGFAEQFF.

The chain links TRBV6-6 to TRBJ1-1; D perhaps matches TRBD1 (5 bases). V was pared by 7 bases and J by 1 base, with 10 bases between. The CDR3 is 13 residues long. Germline CDR1 reads MNHNY; CDR2 reads SVGAGI (reference sequence). CDR3 nucleotides: TGTGCCAGCACCCTGGGGGAGAACACTGAAGCTTTCTTT. Protein: CASTLGENTEAFF.

The table lists this clonotype with a few counts. The genes are TRBV9 and TRBJ2-1; 7 bases line up with TRBD2. CDR1 and CDR2 (germline): SGDLS, YYNGEE. The V and J ends lost 3 bases and 10 bases, in that order; junction bases with no gene match: 4. CDR3 length: 12 residues. Here the CDR3 reads CASSAASGEQFF. CDR3 coding DNA: TGTGCCAGCAGCGCAGCTAGCGGAGAGCAGTTCTTC.